The rows below give T cell receptor beta chains drawn from one sample of a study of regulatory T cells in long-lasting Graves disease. TCRdb re-called the multiplex PCR reads with MiXCR, one entry per CDR3 protein. The data show around 500,000 distinct CDR3 sequences, approximately 13% seen once. The sample was also linked to a second study, of T cells in Graves' hyperthyroidism and ophthalmopathy.

The sequenced sample was peripheral blood mononuclear cells (PBMCs), obtained at new diagnosis, from a patient treated with antithyroid drugs. The receptors shown here come from a young man with Graves disease. CDR3s include the opening cysteine and the closing phenylalanine or tryptophan. D genes are given only for firm matches. Some rows mark clone size as missing; the rest say once, few, many or name a class of expanded clone.

D	V	size	J	CDR3	DNA
TRBD1	TRBV19	NA	TRBJ1-2	CASSPRGQFYGYTF	TGTGCCAGTAGTCCGAGGGGACAGTTCTATGGCTACACCTTC
NA	TRBV11-2	many	TRBJ2-1	CASSSLVYEQFF	TGTGCCAGCAGCTCACTAGTTTATGAGCAGTTCTTC
TRBD1	TRBV20-1	many	TRBJ2-1	CSYTPRGQTVSYNEQFF	TGCAGCTATACACCCAGGGGGCAGACGGTTTCCTACAATGAGCAGTTCTTC
TRBD2	TRBV13	many	TRBJ2-7	CASSTGLAGGPYEQYF	TGTGCCAGCAGCACCGGACTAGCGGGAGGGCCCTACGAGCAGTACTTC
NA	TRBV5-1	many	TRBJ1-1	CASSLVAGALPRQNTEAFF	TGCGCCAGCAGCTTGGTCGCCGGAGCGCTTCCACGGCAGAACACTGAAGCTTTCTTT
TRBD2	TRBV12-3/TRBV12-4	many	TRBJ2-1	CASSLVPKLAGAGNEQFF	TGTGCCAGCAGTTTAGTACCCAAGCTAGCGGGAGCAGGAAATGAGCAGTTCTTC
NA	TRBV29-1	NA	TRBJ2-1	CSVDGGALNEQFF	TGCAGCGTTGATGGGGGCGCTTTGAATGAGCAGTTCTTC
TRBD1	TRBV6-2/TRBV6-3	many	TRBJ2-1	CASKTEGQFSYNEQFF	TGTGCCAGCAAAACCGAGGGACAGTTTTCCTACAATGAGCAGTTCTTC
NA	TRBV12-3/TRBV12-4	many	TRBJ1-4	CASSRGLTGQANEKLFF	TGTGCCAGCAGTAGGGGCCTAACAGGGCAGGCTAATGAAAAACTGTTTTTT
NA	TRBV11-3	many	TRBJ2-5	CASSHDLQETQYF	TGTGCCAGCAGCCATGATTTACAAGAGACCCAGTACTTC
TRBD2	TRBV20-1	once	TRBJ2-2	CSANTSGRSTGELFF	TGCAGTGCTAACACTAGCGGGAGAAGCACCGGGGAGCTGTTTTTT
TRBD1	TRBV12-3/TRBV12-4	many	TRBJ2-7	CASSADRDNEQYF	TGTGCCAGCAGTGCGGACAGGGACAACGAGCAGTACTTC
NA	TRBV7-9	many	TRBJ2-3	CASQLYGSTDTQYF	TGTGCCAGCCAGCTATACGGGAGCACAGATACGCAGTATTTT
TRBD2	TRBV20-1	many	TRBJ2-7	CSARGLAGGPSIDEQYF	TGCAGTGCTAGAGGGCTAGCGGGAGGGCCCAGTATAGACGAGCAGTACTTC
NA	TRBV5-1	many	TRBJ2-3	CASSLFEHPDTQYF	TGCGCCAGTAGCTTATTCGAGCATCCAGATACGCAGTATTTT
TRBD2	TRBV12-5	NA	TRBJ2-7	CASGSGLVVYYEQYF	TGTGCTAGTGGTTCGGGACTAGTTGTTTACTACGAGCAGTACTTC
TRBD1	TRBV11-2	many	TRBJ2-7	CASSRPPGQSYYEQYF	TGTGCCAGCAGCCGGCCTCCGGGACAGAGTTACTACGAGCAGTACTTC
NA	TRBV24-1	NA	TRBJ2-1	CATKTAYNEQFF	TGTGCCACCAAGACGGCCTACAATGAGCAGTTCTTC
NA	TRBV12-3/TRBV12-4	many	TRBJ2-2	CASSLVGGAAGELFF	TGTGCCAGCAGTTTAGTGGGGGGGGCGGCCGGGGAGCTGTTTTTT
TRBD1	TRBV5-1	many	TRBJ2-5	CASSYRDRGNETQYF	TGCGCCAGCAGCTACCGGGACAGGGGAAACGAGACCCAGTACTTC
TRBD2	TRBV27	NA	TRBJ2-7	CASSPTRLADSYEQYF	TGTGCCAGCAGTCCCACGAGACTAGCGGATTCTTACGAGCAGTACTTC
NA	TRBV5-1	few	TRBJ2-7	CASSYGGGLYEQYF	TGCGCCAGCAGCTACGGGGGAGGACTTTACGAGCAGTACTTC
TRBD2	TRBV7-2	many	TRBJ2-2	CASSLTTGLAGVGELFF	TGTGCCAGCAGCTTGACTACGGGACTAGCGGGAGTCGGGGAGCTGTTTTTT
NA	TRBV7-2	many	TRBJ2-1	CASSLGRYNEQFF	TGTGCCAGCAGCTTAGGGCGTTACAATGAGCAGTTCTTC
NA	TRBV7-6	many	TRBJ1-1	CASSPVGWVGGADTEAFF	TGTGCCAGCAGCCCTGTTGGTTGGGTGGGGGGCGCGGACACTGAAGCTTTCTTT
TRBD2	TRBV6-4	few	TRBJ2-1	CASSETSGTYNEQFF	TGTGCCAGCAGCGAGACTAGCGGGACCTACAATGAGCAGTTCTTC
TRBD2	TRBV19	many	TRBJ2-1	CASSSTSGKGNEQFF	TGTGCCAGTAGTTCAACTAGCGGGAAAGGTAATGAGCAGTTCTTC
TRBD2	TRBV20-1	NA	TRBJ2-3	CSAYLAGVTDTQYF	TGCAGTGCTTACCTAGCGGGAGTGACAGATACGCAGTATTTT
NA	TRBV15	NA	TRBJ1-5	CATSRVLTANQPQHF	TGTGCCACCAGCAGAGTCTTGACAGCTAATCAGCCCCAGCATTTT
NA	TRBV29-1	many	TRBJ2-7	CSVEAPLLRSGTYEQYF	TGCAGCGTTGAAGCCCCCCTTTTGCGCAGCGGAACCTACGAGCAGTACTTC
TRBD1	TRBV19	many	TRBJ2-2	CASRRDRGRVGELFF	TGTGCCAGTAGACGGGACAGGGGGCGCGTCGGGGAGCTGTTTTTT
NA	TRBV20-1	many	TRBJ1-1	CSARDGAGGDEAFF	TGCAGTGCTAGAGATGGGGCAGGTGGTGATGAAGCTTTCTTT
NA	TRBV3-1	many	TRBJ2-5	CASSQTGTQYF	TGTGCCAGCAGCCAGACTGGGACCCAGTACTTC
TRBD1	TRBV2	many	TRBJ2-7	CASSGGQDEQYF	TGTGCCAGCAGTGGGGGACAGGACGAGCAGTACTTC
NA	TRBV2	many	TRBJ2-5	CASVSGVEETQYF	TGTGCCAGCGTTAGCGGAGTTGAAGAGACCCAGTACTTC
NA	TRBV20-1	NA	TRBJ2-7	CSAARTGEGYEQYF	TGCAGTGCGGCCAGGACGGGAGAGGGTTACGAGCAGTACTTC
NA	TRBV15	NA	TRBJ2-1	CATSGEGGRGDEQFF	TGTGCCACCAGCGGAGAGGGGGGACGGGGGGATGAGCAGTTCTTC
TRBD1	TRBV30	NA	TRBJ1-2	CAWNLGQGRLRGGYTF	TGTGCCTGGAACCTGGGACAGGGGCGACTGAGGGGAGGCTACACCTTC
NA	TRBV3-1	NA	TRBJ2-7	CASSQEAGRALYEQYF	TGTGCCAGCAGCCAAGAGGCTGGACGGGCCCTCTACGAGCAGTACTTC
NA	TRBV20-1	NA	TRBJ2-7	CSARDNRGLVNEQYF	TGCAGTGCTAGAGATAATAGGGGTCTGGTTAACGAGCAGTACTTC
TRBD1	TRBV19	many	TRBJ1-5	CASSTRTGSNQPQHF	TGTGCCAGTAGTACCAGGACAGGGAGCAATCAGCCCCAGCATTTT